The rows below give T cell receptor delta chains drawn from one sample of a study of Vδ1+ human thymocytes. TCRdb redid the clone calls on the multiplex PCR reads with CATT. The repertoire holds roughly 76,000 delta-chain clones, with approximately 34% as singletons. Specimen: Vdelta1+ gamma-delta thymocytes from the thymus. Receptors were obtained from a boy in the first two years of life who had congenital heart surgery. CDR3s include the opening cysteine and the closing phenylalanine or tryptophan. The order of the fields is V gene, J gene, clone size, D gene, CDR3 protein, CDR3 DNA. D genes are given only for firm matches. Some rows mark clone size as missing; the rest say once, few, many or name a class of expanded clone.

TRDV1	TRDJ1	few	NA	CALGERPGLGTDKLIF	TGTGCTCTTGGGGAGCGGCCTGGCCTGGGTACCGATAAACTCATCTTT
TRDV1	TRDJ1	few	TRDD2	CALGELFLLPRTDTDKLIF	TGTGCTCTTGGGGAACTGTTCCTACTTCCCCGTACGGACACCGATAAACTCATCTTT
TRDV1	TRDJ1	NA	TRDD3	CALGSYGGYDLAPDKLIF	TGTGCTCTTGGGTCCTACGGGGGATACGATTTAGCACCCGATAAACTCATCTTT
TRDV1	TRDJ1	few	TRDD3	CALGDLASYSGGCTDKLIF	TGTGCTCTTGGGGATTTAGCTTCCTATTCTGGGGGATGCACCGATAAACTCATCTTT
TRDV1	TRDJ1	NA	NA	CALGDIWGDQDTDKLIF	TGTGCTCTTGGGGATATTTGGGGTGACCAAGACACCGATAAACTCATCTTT
TRDV1	TRDJ1	NA	NA	CALGDLSPSASGKLIF	TGTGCTCTTGGGGACCTTTCGCCTTCTGCCTCCGGTAAACTCATCTTT
TRDV1	TRDJ1	few	TRDD3	CALGECGGDTDKLIF	TGTGCTCTTGGGGAATGTGGGGGGGATACCGATAAACTCATCTTT
TRDV2	TRDJ1	NA	TRDD3	CACESSFSGYWPHTDKLIF	TGTGCCTGTGAAAGTTCTTTTTCGGGATACTGGCCGCACACCGATAAACTCATCTTT
TRDV2	TRDJ1	NA	TRDD3	CACVPGGSPDKLIF	TGTGCCTGTGTCCCTGGGGGATCTCCCGATAAACTCATCTTT
TRDV1	TRDJ1	few	TRDD3	CALGELLDWGIGLESGELIF	TGTGCTCTTGGGGAACTCTTAGACTGGGGGATAGGGTTGGAAAGCGGCGAACTCATCTTT
TRDV2	TRDJ4	many	NA	CACDTEPGPLIF	TGTGCCTGTGACACTGAACCGGGGCCCCTGATCTTT
TRDV1	TRDJ1	NA	NA	CALGEPPCWEARGGDKLIF	TGTGCTCTTGGGGAGCCCCCCTGCTGGGAGGCTAGAGGCGGGGATAAACTCATCTTT
TRDV3	TRDJ2	NA	TRDD3	CAFPLFHPKHWGILLILTAQLFF	TGTGCCTTTCCCCTCTTCCACCCGAAACACTGGGGGATACTTCTTATTCTTACAGCACAACTCTTCTTT
TRDV1	TRDJ1	few	NA	CALGELHVLGPDKLIF	TGTGCTCTTGGGGAACTCCACGTCCTGGGGCCCGATAAACTCATCTTT
TRDV1	TRDJ1	NA	TRDD3	CALREPRTGGYGTDKLIF	TGTGCTCTTAGGGAACCGCGTACTGGGGGATACGGTACCGATAAACTCATCTTT
TRDV1	TRDJ1	NA	NA	CALGELLSCTDKLIF	TGTGCTCTTGGGGAACTCCTATCTTGCACCGATAAACTCATCTTT
TRDV1	TRDJ1	few	TRDD3	CALGESSLDRTGGYAKYTDKLIF	TGTGCTCTTGGGGAAAGTAGCCTTGATAGGACTGGGGGATACGCCAAGTACACCGATAAACTCATCTTT
TRDV2	TRDJ1	NA	NA	CACHSGDPYTDKLIF	TGTGCCTGTCATTCTGGGGACCCGTACACCGATAAACTCATCTTT
TRDV1	TRDJ1	few	NA	CALGELPHWATLTDKLIF	TGTGCTCTTGGGGAACTCCCCCACTGGGCTACTCTAACCGATAAACTCATCTTT
TRDV1	TRDJ1	NA	TRDD3	CALGVDGGPSDTDKLIF	TGTGCTCTTGGGGTAGATGGGGGACCTTCTGACACCGATAAACTCATCTTT
TRDV2	TRDJ1	few	TRDD3	CACAYWGILSHARPIKLIF	TGTGCCTGTGCATACTGGGGGATACTTTCGCACGCCAGACCCATTAAACTCATCTTT
TRDV1	TRDJ1	few	NA	CALGELRGIPACSWTDKLIF	TGTGCTCTTGGGGAATTGCGAGGGATCCCAGCTTGCTCATGGACCGATAAACTCATCTTT
TRDV1	TRDJ1	NA	TRDD3	CALTTPTGGRTDKLIF	TGTGCTCTTACAACCCCTACTGGGGGACGCACCGATAAACTCATCTTT
TRDV1	TRDJ1	NA	TRDD3	CALGEIILGDTGTDKLIF	TGTGCTCTTGGGGAAATCATACTGGGGGATACGGGGACCGATAAACTCATCTTT
TRDV1	TRDJ1	NA	NA	CALGESNAQGADKLIF	TGTGCTCTTGGGGAATCTAACGCCCAGGGTGCCGATAAACTCATCTTT
TRDV1	TRDJ1	NA	NA	CALGELPFAGVTHRPDKLIF	TGTGCTCTTGGGGAACTTCCTTTTGCGGGGGTAACCCACCGTCCCGATAAACTCATCTTT
TRDV1	TRDJ1	few	TRDD3	CALGERVPIRPPGGLTDKLIF	TGTGCTCTTGGGGAACGTGTGCCGATCCGACCACCTGGGGGACTGACCGATAAACTCATCTTT
TRDV1	TRDJ1	NA	TRDD3	CALGENPVLGGKRDDKLIF	TGTGCTCTTGGGGAAAACCCCGTACTGGGGGGAAAGAGGGATGATAAACTCATCTTT